This T cell receptor (beta chain) was documented in a study of T cell responses to AZD1222 COVID-19 vaccine. Here immunoSEQ multiplex PCR was the method, and the copy in TCRdb shows in-frame clones only, minus some. The sample lists around 110,000 clones, roughly 87% occurring once. This CDR3 has 13 amino acids. The V gene's germline CDR1 is LGHNA and CDR2 YSLEER. V was cut by 2 bases and J by 5 bases, with 7 bases left in between. The chain recombines TRBV4-3 with TRBJ1-5; unclear D gene. This clonotype originated in an adult in good health. Here the sequenced sample was peripheral blood, taken on day 0 of AZD1222 vaccination. Written as DNA, the CDR3 is TGCGCCAGCAGCCAACGGGAGGATCAGCCCCAGCATTTT. The encoded protein is CASSQREDQPQHF.